This is a list of T cell receptor beta chains from one sample in a study of T cell clones after liver transplantation. Repertoires were generated with immunoSEQ multiplex PCR, while TCRdb's copy carries only in-frame clones and drops some. The data show roughly 97,000 clones, 75% to 90% seen once. The sample was CD4+ T cells from blood, taken before liver transplant. All receptors come from a human donor who received a liver transplant. Each CDR3 is given with its conserved first and last residue. The order of the fields is V gene, clone size, D gene, J gene, CDR3 protein, CDR3 DNA. D genes are given only for firm matches. Clone size appears in some rows only: once, few, many, or a class for an expanded clone.

TRBV15	.	.	TRBJ2-1	CATTSLWESNEQFF	TGTGCCACCACATCCTTGTGGGAGTCGAATGAGCAGTTCTTC
TRBV9	.	.	TRBJ1-4	CASSSGQTEKLFF	TGTGCCAGCAGTTCCGGCCAGACCGAAAAACTGTTTTTT
TRBV14	.	.	TRBJ2-3	CASSQGLADTQYF	TGTGCCAGCAGCCAGGGACTGGCAGATACGCAGTATTTT
TRBV10-3	.	.	TRBJ2-5	CAISAAGRETQYF	TGTGCCATCAGTGCCGCAGGGAGGGAGACCCAGTACTTC
TRBV18	.	TRBD2	TRBJ2-1	CASSPQLSGTSVTLRTNEQFF	TGTGCCAGCTCACCACAGTTGTCCGGGACTAGCGTTACTTTAAGGACGAATGAGCAGTTCTTC
TRBV19	.	TRBD1	TRBJ1-6	CASRKPGQNSPLHF	TGTGCCAGTAGAAAACCGGGACAGAATTCACCCCTCCACTTT
TRBV15	.	TRBD1	TRBJ1-1	CATSRERTGRNTEAFF	TGTGCCACCAGCAGAGAAAGGACAGGGAGGAACACTGAAGCTTTCTTT
TRBV6-1	few	TRBD1	TRBJ1-2	CASSERGQGSSHGYTF	TGTGCCAGCAGTGAAAGGGGACAGGGTTCATCCCATGGCTACACCTTC
TRBV5-1	.	.	TRBJ1-1	CASSLASTGGAGTFF	TGCGCCAGCAGCTTGGCCTCGACAGGCGGGGCTGGGACTTTCTTT
TRBV27	.	TRBD1	TRBJ2-7	CASSSLGQGTYEQYF	TGTGCCAGCAGTTCACTGGGACAGGGAACCTACGAGCAGTACTTC
TRBV10-3	.	TRBD1	TRBJ1-1	CAISVQGGSTEAFF	TGTGCCATCAGCGTCCAGGGGGGGAGCACTGAAGCTTTCTTT
TRBV6-1	.	TRBD1	TRBJ2-7	CASRSPQGIIHEQYF	TGTGCCAGCAGGAGCCCACAGGGGATAATACACGAGCAGTACTTC
TRBV2	.	.	TRBJ1-6	CASSVGVGSPLHF	TGTGCCAGCAGTGTAGGGGTAGGGTCACCCCTCCACTTT
TRBV27	few	.	TRBJ1-4	CASSLSKGGRGTNEKLFF	TGTGCCAGCAGTTTATCGAAGGGGGGCCGTGGCACTAATGAAAAACTGTTTTTT
TRBV15	.	.	TRBJ2-2	CATSRDGRPGELFF	TGTGCCACCAGCAGAGATGGGCGTCCCGGGGAGCTGTTTTTT
TRBV5-4	.	TRBD2	TRBJ2-2	CASSSVGGENTGELFF	TGTGCCAGCAGCTCCGTCGGGGGGGAAAACACCGGGGAGCTGTTTTTT
TRBV7-8	.	TRBD1	TRBJ1-2	CASSLEGAGGYTF	TGTGCCAGCAGCTTGGAGGGGGCCGGGGGCTACACCTTC
TRBV18	.	.	TRBJ2-7	CASSPEGRGTYEQYF	TGTGCCAGCTCACCCGAGGGAAGAGGAACCTACGAGCAGTACTTC
TRBV19	.	.	TRBJ1-1	CASSIGANTEAFF	TGTGCCAGTAGTATAGGGGCGAACACTGAAGCTTTCTTT
TRBV5-4	.	.	TRBJ2-2	CASRSTGNTGELFF	TGTGCCAGCCGCTCGACAGGGAACACCGGGGAGCTGTTTTTT